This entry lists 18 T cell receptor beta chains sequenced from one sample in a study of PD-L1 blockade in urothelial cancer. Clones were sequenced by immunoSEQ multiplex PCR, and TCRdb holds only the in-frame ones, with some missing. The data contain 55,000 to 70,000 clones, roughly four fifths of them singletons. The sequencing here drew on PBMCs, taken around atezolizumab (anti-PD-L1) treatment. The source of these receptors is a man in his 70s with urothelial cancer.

This CDR3 is CATSTERGPYNEQFF. CDR3 bases: TGTGCCACCAGCACCGAGCGGGGCCCCTACAATGAGCAGTTCTTC. The rearrangement links TRBV15 to TRBJ2-1; TRBD2 matches 7 bases. Trimming removed 4 bases from V and 2 bases from J; junction bases left unmatched: 5. The CDR3 has 15 residues. Germline CDR1 LNHNV, CDR2 YYDKDF (reference sequence).

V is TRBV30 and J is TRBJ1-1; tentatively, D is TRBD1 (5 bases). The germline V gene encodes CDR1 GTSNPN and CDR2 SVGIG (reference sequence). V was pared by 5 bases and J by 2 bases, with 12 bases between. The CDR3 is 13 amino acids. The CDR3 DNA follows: TGTGCCTGGGTGGGGGGGGATAACACTGAAGCTTTCTTT. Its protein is CAWVGGDNTEAFF.

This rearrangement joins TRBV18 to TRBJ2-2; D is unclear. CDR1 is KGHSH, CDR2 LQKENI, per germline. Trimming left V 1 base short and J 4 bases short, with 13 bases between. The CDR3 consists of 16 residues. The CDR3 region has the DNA TGTGCCAGCTCACCACTCCAAGACATTCCCACCGGGGAGCTGTTTTTT. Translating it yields CASSPLQDIPTGELFF.

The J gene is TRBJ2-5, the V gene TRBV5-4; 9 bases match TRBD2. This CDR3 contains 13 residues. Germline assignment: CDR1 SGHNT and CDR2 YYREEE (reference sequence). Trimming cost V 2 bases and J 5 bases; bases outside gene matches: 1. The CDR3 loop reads CASSFSGSETQYF. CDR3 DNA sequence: TGTGCCAGCAGCTTTAGCGGGAGTGAGACCCAGTACTTC.

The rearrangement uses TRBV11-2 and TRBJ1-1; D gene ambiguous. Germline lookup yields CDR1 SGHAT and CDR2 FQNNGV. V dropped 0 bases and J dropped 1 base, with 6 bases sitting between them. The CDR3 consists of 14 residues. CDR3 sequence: CASSLDSRNTEAFF. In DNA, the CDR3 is TGTGCCAGCAGCTTAGATAGCCGGAACACTGAAGCTTTCTTT.

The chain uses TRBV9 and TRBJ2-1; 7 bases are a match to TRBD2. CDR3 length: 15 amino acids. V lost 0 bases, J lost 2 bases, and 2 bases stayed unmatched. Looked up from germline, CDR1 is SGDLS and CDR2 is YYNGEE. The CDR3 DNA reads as TGTGCCAGCAGCGTAGCAGGACTAGCCTACAATGAGCAGTTCTTC. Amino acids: CASSVAGLAYNEQFF.

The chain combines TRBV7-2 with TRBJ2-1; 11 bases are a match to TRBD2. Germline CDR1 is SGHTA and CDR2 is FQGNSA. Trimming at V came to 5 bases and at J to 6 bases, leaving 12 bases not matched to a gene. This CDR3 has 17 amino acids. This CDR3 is CASSPTNSGRVGNEQFF. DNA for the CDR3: TGTGCCAGCAGCCCGACCAATAGCGGGAGGGTCGGCAATGAGCAGTTCTTC.

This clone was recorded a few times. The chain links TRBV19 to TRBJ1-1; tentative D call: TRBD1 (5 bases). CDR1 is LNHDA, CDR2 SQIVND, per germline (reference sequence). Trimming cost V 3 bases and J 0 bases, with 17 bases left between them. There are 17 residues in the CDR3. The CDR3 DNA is TGTGCCAGTAGTATCGTGGGGGGTGGTAGGATGAACACTGAAGCTTTCTTT. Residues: CASSIVGGGRMNTEAFF.

CDR3: CASSVGGTSAPSYNEQFF. The CDR3 region has the DNA TGTGCCAGCAGCGTAGGTGGGACTAGCGCTCCCTCCTACAATGAGCAGTTCTTC. The chain has TRBV9 and TRBJ2-1; 10 bases map to TRBD2. CDR1 is SGDLS, CDR2 YYNGEE, per germline. V dropped 0 bases and J dropped 0; count of bases not matched to a gene: 6. CDR3 size: 18 residues.

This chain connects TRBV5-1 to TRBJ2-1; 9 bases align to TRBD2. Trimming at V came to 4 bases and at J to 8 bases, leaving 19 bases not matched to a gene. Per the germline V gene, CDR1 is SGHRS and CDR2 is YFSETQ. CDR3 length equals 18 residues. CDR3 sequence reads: CASSLGASGDFLGDEQFF. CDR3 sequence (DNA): TGCGCCAGCAGCCTTGGCGCTAGCGGGGACTTTTTGGGGGATGAGCAGTTCTTC. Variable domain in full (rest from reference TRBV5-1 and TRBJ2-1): KAGVTQTPRYLIKTRGQQVTLSCSPISGHRSVSWYQQTPGQGLQFLFEYFSETQRNKGNFPGRFSGRQFSNSRSEMNVSTLELGDSALYLCASSLGASGDFLGDEQFFGPGTRLTVL.

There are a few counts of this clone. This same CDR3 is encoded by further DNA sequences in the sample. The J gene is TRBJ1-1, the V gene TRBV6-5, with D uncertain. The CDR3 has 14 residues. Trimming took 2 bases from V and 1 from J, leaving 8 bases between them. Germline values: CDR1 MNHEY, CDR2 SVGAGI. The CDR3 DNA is TGTGCCAGCAGTTACGGGCGAGCGAACACTGAAGCTTTCTTT. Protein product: CASSYGRANTEAFF.

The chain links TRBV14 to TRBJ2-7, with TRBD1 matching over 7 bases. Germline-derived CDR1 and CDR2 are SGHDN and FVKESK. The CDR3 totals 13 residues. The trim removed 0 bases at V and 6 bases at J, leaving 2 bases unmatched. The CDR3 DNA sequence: TGTGCCAGCAGCCAAGATTGGACAGGCGAGCAGTACTTC. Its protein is CASSQDWTGEQYF.

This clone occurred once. CDR3 amino acids: CASSLALAGGIEQYF. The CDR3 DNA reads TGTGCCAGCAGCTTGGCCCTAGCGGGGGGTATCGAGCAGTACTTC. The chain employs TRBV5-4 and TRBJ2-7, with 11 bases matching TRBD2. V lost 0 bases and J lost 6; bases outside the gene matches: 5. This CDR3 comprises 15 residues. Germline CDR1 SGHNT, CDR2 YYREEE (reference sequence).

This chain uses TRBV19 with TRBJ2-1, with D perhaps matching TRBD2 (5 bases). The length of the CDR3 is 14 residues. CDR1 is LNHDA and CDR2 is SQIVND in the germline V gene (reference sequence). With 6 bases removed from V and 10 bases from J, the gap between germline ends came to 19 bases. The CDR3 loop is CASSGRSSRGEQFF. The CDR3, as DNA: TGTGCCAGTAGCGGACGGTCTAGTCGGGGAGAGCAGTTCTTC.

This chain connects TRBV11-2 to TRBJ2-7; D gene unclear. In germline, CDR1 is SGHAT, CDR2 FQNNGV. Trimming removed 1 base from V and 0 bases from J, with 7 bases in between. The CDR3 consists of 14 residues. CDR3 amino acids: CASSLGLSSYEQYF. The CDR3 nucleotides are TGTGCCAGCAGCTTAGGGCTCAGCTCCTACGAGCAGTACTTC.

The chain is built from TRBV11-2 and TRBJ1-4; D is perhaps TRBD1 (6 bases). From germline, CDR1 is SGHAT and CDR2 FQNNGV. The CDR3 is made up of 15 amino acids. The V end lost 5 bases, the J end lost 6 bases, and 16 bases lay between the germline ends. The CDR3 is CASSRRVGGDEKLFF. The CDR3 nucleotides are TGTGCCAGCAGCCGGCGAGTAGGGGGAGATGAAAAACTGTTTTTT.

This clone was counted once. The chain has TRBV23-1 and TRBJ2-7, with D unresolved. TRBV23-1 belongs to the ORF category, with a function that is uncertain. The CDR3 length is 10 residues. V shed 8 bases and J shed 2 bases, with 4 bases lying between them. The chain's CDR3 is CASWPYEQYF. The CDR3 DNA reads TGCGCCAGCTGGCCCTACGAGCAGTACTTC.

CDR3 in DNA: TGTGCCAGCAGTTTCCAGCGGGGGGGATACGGTGAGCAGTTCTTC. Translating gives CASSFQRGGYGEQFF. The chain employs TRBV28 and TRBJ2-1, with 10 bases aligning to TRBD2. The CDR3 sequence is 15 residues long. Trimming removed 3 bases from V and 9 bases from J; junction bases left unmatched: 8. CDR1 is MDHEN and CDR2 is SYDVKM in the germline V gene.